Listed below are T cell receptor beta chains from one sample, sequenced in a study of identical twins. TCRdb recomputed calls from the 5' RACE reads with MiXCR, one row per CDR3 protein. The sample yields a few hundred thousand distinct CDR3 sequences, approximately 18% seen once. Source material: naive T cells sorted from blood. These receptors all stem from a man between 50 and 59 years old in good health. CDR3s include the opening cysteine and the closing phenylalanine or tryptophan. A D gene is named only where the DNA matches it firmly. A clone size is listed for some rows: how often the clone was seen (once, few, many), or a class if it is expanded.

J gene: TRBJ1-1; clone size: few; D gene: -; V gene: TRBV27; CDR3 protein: CASSLLGTGGTEAFF; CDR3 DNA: TGTGCCAGCAGCCTTCTTGGTACTGGGGGAACTGAAGCTTTCTTT
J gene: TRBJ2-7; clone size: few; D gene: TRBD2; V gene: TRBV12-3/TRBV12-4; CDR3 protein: CASKGSGRALYEQYF; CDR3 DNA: TGTGCCAGCAAGGGTAGCGGGAGGGCCCTCTACGAGCAGTACTTC
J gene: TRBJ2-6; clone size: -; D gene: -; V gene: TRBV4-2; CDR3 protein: CASSQDRGHEALTF; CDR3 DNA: TGTGCCAGCAGCCAAGACCGAGGCCACGAGGCCCTGACTTTC
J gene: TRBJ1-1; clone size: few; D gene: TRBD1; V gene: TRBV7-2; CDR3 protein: CASRDRAPNTEAFF; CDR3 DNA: TGTGCCAGCCGGGACAGGGCACCGAACACTGAAGCTTTCTTT
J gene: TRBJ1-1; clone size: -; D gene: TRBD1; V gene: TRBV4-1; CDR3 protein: CVSSQMGVAGGGTEAFF; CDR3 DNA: TGCGTCAGCAGCCAGATGGGTGTGGCAGGGGGCGGCACTGAAGCTTTCTTT
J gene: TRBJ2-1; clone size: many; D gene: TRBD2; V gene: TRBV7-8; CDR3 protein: CASSLTGGSSYNEQFF; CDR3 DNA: TGTGCCAGCAGCTTAACGGGAGGGAGCTCCTACAATGAGCAGTTCTTC
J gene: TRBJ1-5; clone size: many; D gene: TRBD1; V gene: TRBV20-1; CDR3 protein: CSAGQGVGNQPQHF; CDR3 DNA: TGCAGTGCGGGACAGGGCGTTGGCAATCAGCCCCAGCATTTT
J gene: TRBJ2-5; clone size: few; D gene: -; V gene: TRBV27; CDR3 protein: CASTLVAGRGETQYF; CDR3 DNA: TGTGCCAGCACCCTAGTAGCCGGGAGAGGAGAGACCCAGTACTTC
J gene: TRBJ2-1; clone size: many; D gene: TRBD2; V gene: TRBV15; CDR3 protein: CATSRAQLAVNNEQFF; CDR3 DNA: TGTGCCACCAGCAGAGCTCAACTAGCGGTAAACAATGAGCAGTTCTTC
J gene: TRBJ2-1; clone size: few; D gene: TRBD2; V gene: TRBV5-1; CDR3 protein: CASSLGSGSGNEQFF; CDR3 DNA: TGCGCCAGCAGCTTGGGTAGCGGGAGTGGGAATGAGCAGTTCTTC
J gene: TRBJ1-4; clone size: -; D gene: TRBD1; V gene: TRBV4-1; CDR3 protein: CASSQETGGNEKLFF; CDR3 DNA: TGCGCCAGCAGCCAAGAAACAGGGGGCAACGAAAAACTGTTTTTT
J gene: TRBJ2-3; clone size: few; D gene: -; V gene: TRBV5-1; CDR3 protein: CASSPAGYTTDTQYF; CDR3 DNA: TGCGCCAGCAGCCCCGCGGGGTACACCACAGATACGCAGTATTTT
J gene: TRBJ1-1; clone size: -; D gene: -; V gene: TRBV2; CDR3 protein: CASSEISVNTEAFF; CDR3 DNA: TGTGCCAGCAGTGAAATCTCGGTGAACACTGAAGCTTTCTTT
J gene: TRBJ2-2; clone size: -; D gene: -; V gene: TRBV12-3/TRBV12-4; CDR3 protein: CASSLIGFGGRRTNTGELFF; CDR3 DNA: TGTGCCAGCAGTTTGATAGGTTTTGGGGGGCGGCGTACGAACACCGGGGAGCTGTTTTTT
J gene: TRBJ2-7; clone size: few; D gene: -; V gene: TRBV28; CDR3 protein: CASTPQFAGTYEQYF; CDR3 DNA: TGTGCCAGCACTCCTCAGTTCGCCGGGACCTACGAGCAGTACTTC
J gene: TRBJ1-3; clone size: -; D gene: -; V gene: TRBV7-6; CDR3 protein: CASSFRESSGNTIYF; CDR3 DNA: TGTGCCAGCAGCTTCAGGGAAAGCTCTGGAAACACCATATATTTT
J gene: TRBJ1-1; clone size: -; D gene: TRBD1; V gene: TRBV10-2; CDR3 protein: CASSGSGTVKAFF; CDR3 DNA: TGCGCCAGCAGTGGGTCCGGGACAGTTAAAGCTTTCTTT
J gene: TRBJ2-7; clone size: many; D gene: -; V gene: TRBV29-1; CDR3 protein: CSVEDRASSSYEQYF; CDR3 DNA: TGCAGCGTTGAAGATCGGGCCAGTAGCTCCTACGAGCAGTACTTC
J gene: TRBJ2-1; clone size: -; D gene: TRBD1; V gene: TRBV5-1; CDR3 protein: CASSPINTGAGEQFF; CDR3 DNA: TGCGCCAGCAGCCCTATAAACACAGGGGCGGGTGAGCAGTTCTTC
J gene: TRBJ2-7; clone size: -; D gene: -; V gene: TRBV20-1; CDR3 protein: CSARGGPREQYF; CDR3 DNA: TGCAGTGCTAGAGGAGGCCCCCGCGAGCAGTACTTC
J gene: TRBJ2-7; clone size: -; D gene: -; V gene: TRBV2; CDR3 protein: CASSEVGPGRGRYEQYF; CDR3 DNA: TGTGCCAGCAGTGAAGTGGGTCCGGGCAGGGGCAGATACGAGCAGTACTTC
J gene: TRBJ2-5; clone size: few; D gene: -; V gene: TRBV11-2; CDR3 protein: CASSWALGQETQYF; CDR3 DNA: TGTGCCAGCAGCTGGGCCTTGGGGCAAGAGACCCAGTACTTC
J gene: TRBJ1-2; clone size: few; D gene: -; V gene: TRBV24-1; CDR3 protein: CATSDFTANYGYTF; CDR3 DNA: TGTGCCACCAGTGATTTCACAGCTAACTATGGCTACACCTTC
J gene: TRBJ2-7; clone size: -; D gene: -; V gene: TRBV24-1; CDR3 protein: CATSEGGGRSSYEQYF; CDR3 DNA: TGTGCCACCAGTGAAGGAGGGGGACGGAGCTCCTACGAGCAGTACTTC
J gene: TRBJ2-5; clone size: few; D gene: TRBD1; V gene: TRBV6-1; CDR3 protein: CASSKLTGGPETQYF; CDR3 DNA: TGTGCCAGCAGTAAGCTCACAGGGGGCCCAGAGACCCAGTACTTC
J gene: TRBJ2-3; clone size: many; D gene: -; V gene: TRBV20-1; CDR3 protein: CSASWDTQYF; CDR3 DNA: TGCAGTGCTAGCTGGGATACGCAGTATTTT
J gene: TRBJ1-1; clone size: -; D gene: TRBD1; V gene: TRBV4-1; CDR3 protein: CASSQDSGTGVTEAFF; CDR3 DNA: TGCGCCAGCAGCCAAGATTCAGGGACAGGGGTCACTGAAGCTTTCTTT
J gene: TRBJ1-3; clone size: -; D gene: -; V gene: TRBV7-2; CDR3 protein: CASGRGFGNTIYF; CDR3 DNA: TGTGCCAGCGGCAGGGGATTTGGAAACACCATATATTTT
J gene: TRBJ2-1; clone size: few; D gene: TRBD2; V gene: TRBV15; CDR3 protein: CATSRTSASSYNEQFF; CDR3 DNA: TGTGCCACCAGCAGGACTAGCGCTAGCTCCTACAATGAGCAGTTCTTC
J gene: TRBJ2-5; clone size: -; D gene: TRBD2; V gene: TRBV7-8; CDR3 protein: CASSPRGGLLLGTQYF; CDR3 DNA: TGTGCCAGCAGCCCACGGGGAGGGCTGCTATTGGGGACCCAGTACTTC
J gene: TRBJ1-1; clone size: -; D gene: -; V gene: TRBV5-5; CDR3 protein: CASSLDNANTEAFF; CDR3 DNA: TGTGCCAGCAGCTTGGACAACGCGAACACTGAAGCTTTCTTT
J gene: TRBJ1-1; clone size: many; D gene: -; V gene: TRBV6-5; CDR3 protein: CASSSGLLNTEAFF; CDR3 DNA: TGTGCCAGCAGTTCGGGTTTACTTAACACTGAAGCTTTCTTT
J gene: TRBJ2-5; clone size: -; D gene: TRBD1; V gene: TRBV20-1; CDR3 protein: CSARPGQGIGETQYF; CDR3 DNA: TGCAGTGCCAGGCCGGGACAGGGAATTGGAGAGACCCAGTACTTC
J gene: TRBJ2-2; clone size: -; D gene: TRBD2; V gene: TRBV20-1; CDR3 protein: CSARGGTSGGAKGTGELFF; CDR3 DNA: TGCAGTGCTAGAGGGGGGACTAGCGGGGGGGCCAAGGGCACCGGGGAGCTGTTTTTT
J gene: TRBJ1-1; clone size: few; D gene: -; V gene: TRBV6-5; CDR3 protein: CASSYSRVGMNTEAFF; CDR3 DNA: TGTGCCAGCAGTTACTCCAGGGTAGGAATGAACACTGAAGCTTTCTTT
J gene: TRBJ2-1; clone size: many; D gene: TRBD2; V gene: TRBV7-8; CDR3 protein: CASSYGLESTEQFF; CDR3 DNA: TGTGCCAGCAGCTATGGACTAGAGTCGACTGAGCAGTTCTTC
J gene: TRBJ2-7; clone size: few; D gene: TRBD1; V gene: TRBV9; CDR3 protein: CASSGGTGRYFDEQYF; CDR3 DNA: TGTGCCAGCAGCGGGGGGACAGGGAGGTACTTTGACGAGCAGTACTTC
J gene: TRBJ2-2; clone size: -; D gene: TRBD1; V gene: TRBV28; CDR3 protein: CASSWDRGADAGELFF; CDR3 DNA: TGTGCCAGCAGTTGGGACAGAGGGGCCGACGCCGGGGAGCTGTTTTTT
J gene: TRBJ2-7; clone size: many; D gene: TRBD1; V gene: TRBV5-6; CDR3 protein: CASSWGTGSSYEQYF; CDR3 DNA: TGTGCCAGCAGCTGGGGGACAGGGAGCTCCTACGAGCAGTACTTC
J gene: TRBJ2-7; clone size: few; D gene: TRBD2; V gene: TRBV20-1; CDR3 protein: CSATTGTSDYEQYF; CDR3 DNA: TGCAGTGCTACTACCGGGACTAGCGACTACGAGCAGTACTTC